These T cell receptor beta chains were read from a single sample in a study of T cells in Graves' hyperthyroidism and ophthalmopathy. TCRdb re-derived calls from the multiplex PCR reads in MiXCR, one entry per CDR3 protein. Seen here are fewer than 350,000 distinct CDR3 sequences, roughly a fifth observed once, and the top ten hold 50%. Specimen: blood. Receptors were obtained from a woman in her forties or fifties with Graves' hyperthyroidism. Both conserved end residues are part of each CDR3. The order of the fields is clone size, V gene, J gene, D gene, CDR3 protein, CDR3 DNA. The D gene is left open where the match is weak. The size of a clone is reported for some rows only, either as once, few or many, or as a class for expanded clones.

size: many; V: TRBV3-1; J: TRBJ1-5; D: -; CDR3: CASSQGQYSNQPQHF; DNA: TGTGCCAGCAGCCAAGGGCAGTATAGCAATCAGCCCCAGCATTTT
size: -; V: TRBV5-5; J: TRBJ2-3; D: TRBD2; CDR3: CASSLVAGVTDTQYF; DNA: TGTGCCAGCAGCTTGGTAGCGGGAGTAACAGATACGCAGTATTTT
size: -; V: TRBV24-1; J: TRBJ1-2; D: -; CDR3: CATRKGANYGYTF; DNA: TGTGCCACCAGGAAGGGGGCTAACTATGGCTACACCTTC
size: few; V: TRBV19; J: TRBJ2-7; D: TRBD1; CDR3: CASSFGQGVMYEQYF; DNA: TGTGCCAGTAGTTTCGGACAGGGGGTTATGTACGAGCAGTACTTC
size: -; V: TRBV7-3; J: TRBJ2-1; D: TRBD2; CDR3: CASSPGGDEQFF; DNA: TGTGCCAGCAGCCCCGGGGGGGATGAGCAGTTCTTC
size: many; V: TRBV30; J: TRBJ2-6; D: TRBD1; CDR3: CAWGQGSGANVLTF; DNA: TGTGCCTGGGGACAGGGGTCTGGGGCCAACGTCCTGACTTTC
size: -; V: TRBV20-1; J: TRBJ1-6; D: -; CDR3: CSASAQPLSSYNSPLHF; DNA: TGCAGTGCTAGTGCCCAGCCCCTTAGCTCCTATAATTCACCCCTCCACTTT
size: many; V: TRBV2; J: TRBJ1-1; D: -; CDR3: CASIDKGRGTEAFF; DNA: TGTGCCAGCATAGACAAGGGGCGAGGCACTGAAGCTTTCTTT
size: many; V: TRBV2; J: TRBJ1-1; D: -; CDR3: CASSAVTRNTEAFF; DNA: TGTGCCAGCAGTGCCGTCACAAGGAACACTGAAGCTTTCTTT
size: many; V: TRBV7-8; J: TRBJ2-1; D: -; CDR3: CASSSTYSYNEQFF; DNA: TGTGCCAGCAGCTCAACCTACTCCTACAATGAGCAGTTCTTC
size: few; V: TRBV6-4; J: TRBJ1-6; D: TRBD1; CDR3: CASSPGTGDNSPLHF; DNA: TGTGCCAGCAGTCCCGGGACAGGGGATAATTCACCCCTCCACTTT
size: many; V: TRBV28; J: TRBJ2-1; D: -; CDR3: CASLRDHRRYNEQFF; DNA: TGTGCCAGCCTTCGGGACCACCGAAGGTACAATGAGCAGTTCTTC
size: many; V: TRBV28; J: TRBJ1-6; D: -; CDR3: CASSFRPPGMYSPLHF; DNA: TGTGCCAGCAGTTTCCGCCCCCCAGGGATGTATTCACCCCTCCACTTT
size: many; V: TRBV20-1; J: TRBJ2-2; D: TRBD2; CDR3: CSASGRVNTGELFF; DNA: TGCAGTGCTAGCGGGAGGGTGAACACCGGGGAGCTGTTTTTT
size: -; V: TRBV5-1; J: TRBJ2-1; D: -; CDR3: CASSLEGGGRDWDNEQLF; DNA: TGCGCCAGCAGCTTGGAGGGGGGAGGCCGTGATTGGGACAATGAGCAGCTCTTC
size: -; V: TRBV9; J: TRBJ2-3; D: TRBD1; CDR3: CASSGLESRGRRADTQYF; DNA: TGTGCCAGCAGCGGCCTCGAATCCAGGGGGCGCCGGGCAGATACGCAGTATTTT
size: -; V: TRBV5-1; J: TRBJ2-7; D: -; CDR3: CASSAGTSKTYEQYF; DNA: TGCGCCAGCAGCGCCGGGACGTCAAAGACCTACGAGCAGTACTTC
size: many; V: TRBV5-1; J: TRBJ2-5; D: -; CDR3: CASRPDGVQETQYF; DNA: TGCGCCAGCAGACCCGACGGAGTCCAAGAGACCCAGTACTTC
size: many; V: TRBV11-1; J: TRBJ2-5; D: TRBD2; CDR3: CASARGGLETQYF; DNA: TGTGCCAGCGCCCGGGGGGGACTGGAGACCCAGTACTTC
size: -; V: TRBV11-2; J: TRBJ2-7; D: -; CDR3: CASSLFLPQHGQYF; DNA: TGTGCCAGCAGCTTATTCCTCCCGCAACACGGGCAGTACTTC
size: many; V: TRBV11-2; J: TRBJ2-1; D: -; CDR3: CASSLSGQQFF; DNA: TGTGCCAGCAGCTTAAGCGGACAGCAGTTCTTC
size: -; V: TRBV6-5; J: TRBJ2-7; D: -; CDR3: CASSYSGTESSYEQYF; DNA: TGTGCCAGCAGTTACTCTGGAACGGAGAGCTCCTACGAGCAGTACTTC
size: -; V: TRBV9; J: TRBJ2-1; D: TRBD1; CDR3: CASSLLARDRSYNEQFF; DNA: TGTGCCAGCAGCTTGCTTGCCCGGGACAGATCCTACAATGAGCAGTTCTTC
size: many; V: TRBV28; J: TRBJ2-7; D: -; CDR3: CASSSGLLVNEQYF; DNA: TGTGCCAGCAGTTCAGGTCTCTTGGTCAACGAGCAGTACTTC
size: -; V: TRBV18; J: TRBJ1-2; D: -; CDR3: CASSPPGGANYGYTF; DNA: TGTGCCAGCTCACCACCTGGGGGAGCTAACTATGGCTACACCTTC
size: few; V: TRBV4-2; J: TRBJ2-2; D: TRBD2; CDR3: CASSQSGGTNTGELFF; DNA: TGTGCCAGCAGCCAGTCGGGGGGGACGAACACCGGGGAGCTGTTTTTT
size: many; V: TRBV18; J: TRBJ2-3; D: -; CDR3: CASSPGSADTQYF; DNA: TGTGCCAGCTCACCAGGGTCGGCAGATACGCAGTATTTT
size: -; V: TRBV6-4; J: TRBJ2-1; D: TRBD2; CDR3: CASSGSGGPYNEQFF; DNA: TGTGCCAGCAGTGGGAGCGGGGGACCCTACAATGAGCAGTTCTTC
size: many; V: TRBV20-1; J: TRBJ2-2; D: TRBD2; CDR3: CSARKRGNTGELFF; DNA: TGCAGTGCTAGGAAGCGGGGGAACACCGGGGAGCTGTTTTTT
size: many; V: TRBV20-1; J: TRBJ1-4; D: -; CDR3: CSATFPGNEKLFF; DNA: TGCAGTGCTACCTTTCCGGGGAATGAAAAACTGTTTTTT
size: many; V: TRBV7-9; J: TRBJ2-4; D: -; CDR3: CASSLEGAKNIQYF; DNA: TGTGCCAGCAGCTTAGAGGGAGCCAAAAACATTCAGTACTTC
size: -; V: TRBV6-2/TRBV6-3; J: TRBJ2-7; D: TRBD1; CDR3: CASRDRGGLVEQYF; DNA: TGTGCCAGCAGGGACAGGGGTGGATTGGTCGAGCAGTACTTC
size: few; V: TRBV4-1; J: TRBJ1-2; D: -; CDR3: CASSQDRIIGYGYTF; DNA: TGCGCCAGCAGCCAAGATAGGATCATAGGCTATGGCTACACCTTC
size: many; V: TRBV2; J: TRBJ1-5; D: TRBD1; CDR3: CASSETGDTGQPQHF; DNA: TGTGCCAGCAGTGAAACAGGGGATACCGGTCAGCCCCAGCATTTT
size: many; V: TRBV7-8; J: TRBJ2-4; D: TRBD1; CDR3: CASSWTGTGKNIQYF; DNA: TGTGCCAGCAGCTGGACCGGGACAGGGAAAAACATTCAGTACTTC
size: few; V: TRBV7-3; J: TRBJ2-1; D: -; CDR3: CASSLEARISSYNEQFF; DNA: TGTGCCAGCAGCTTAGAAGCTCGGATTAGCTCCTACAATGAGCAGTTCTTC
size: -; V: TRBV6-1; J: TRBJ2-7; D: -; CDR3: CASKDYEQYF; DNA: TGTGCCAGCAAGGACTACGAGCAGTACTTC
size: -; V: TRBV7-6; J: TRBJ1-6; D: -; CDR3: CASSLAGGGSYNSPLHF; DNA: TGTGCCAGCAGCTTAGCTGGGGGAGGCTCCTATAATTCACCCCTCCACTTT
size: -; V: TRBV7-9; J: TRBJ1-1; D: -; CDR3: CASSSVPWAFF; DNA: TGTGCCAGCAGCTCCGTTCCGTGGGCTTTCTTT
size: few; V: TRBV15; J: TRBJ2-3; D: TRBD1; CDR3: CATSLGTGSTDTQYF; DNA: TGTGCCACCAGCTTAGGGACAGGTAGCACAGATACGCAGTATTTT
size: -; V: TRBV9; J: TRBJ2-6; D: TRBD2; CDR3: CASSVGFGLAGISGANVLTF; DNA: TGTGCCAGCAGCGTAGGTTTCGGACTAGCGGGAATCTCTGGGGCCAACGTCCTGACTTTC
size: few; V: TRBV12-3/TRBV12-4; J: TRBJ2-2; D: TRBD2; CDR3: CASSTRLALTGELFF; DNA: TGTGCCAGCAGCACTAGACTAGCGCTCACCGGGGAGCTGTTTTTT
size: -; V: TRBV27; J: TRBJ2-1; D: -; CDR3: CASSFVASVWNEQFF; DNA: TGTGCCAGCAGTTTTGTTGCTAGCGTGTGGAATGAGCAGTTCTTC
size: many; V: TRBV19; J: TRBJ2-1; D: TRBD2; CDR3: CASTKRRTSGPNSYNEQFF; DNA: TGTGCCAGTACCAAACGTCGGACTAGCGGGCCAAACTCCTACAATGAGCAGTTCTTC
size: many; V: TRBV2; J: TRBJ2-5; D: -; CDR3: CASSAGWVRETQYF; DNA: TGTGCCAGCAGTGCGGGTTGGGTCCGGGAGACCCAGTACTTC
size: many; V: TRBV28; J: TRBJ2-2; D: TRBD1; CDR3: CASRVGTGGPGELFF; DNA: TGTGCCAGCAGGGTCGGGACAGGGGGACCCGGGGAGCTGTTTTTT
size: many; V: TRBV15; J: TRBJ2-7; D: TRBD1; CDR3: CATSRTGGYEQYF; DNA: TGTGCCACCAGCAGGACAGGGGGGTACGAGCAGTACTTC
size: many; V: TRBV11-3; J: TRBJ2-5; D: TRBD1; CDR3: CASRSGQAGTETQYF; DNA: TGTGCCAGCAGATCCGGACAGGCTGGGACGGAGACCCAGTACTTC
size: few; V: TRBV6-1; J: TRBJ2-4; D: TRBD2; CDR3: CAHARGGFRLYGNIQYF; DNA: TGTGCCCACGCGCGGGGAGGGTTTAGGCTTTACGGGAACATTCAGTACTTC
size: many; V: TRBV6-1; J: TRBJ2-1; D: TRBD2; CDR3: CASSEAGRTSGTNEQFF; DNA: TGTGCCAGCAGTGAAGCCGGGAGAACTAGCGGGACCAATGAGCAGTTCTTC
size: once; V: TRBV7-9; J: TRBJ2-1; D: TRBD2; CDR3: CASSTPVAGGTNEQFF; DNA: TGTGCCAGCAGTACACCCGTAGCGGGAGGTACCAATGAGCAGTTCTTC